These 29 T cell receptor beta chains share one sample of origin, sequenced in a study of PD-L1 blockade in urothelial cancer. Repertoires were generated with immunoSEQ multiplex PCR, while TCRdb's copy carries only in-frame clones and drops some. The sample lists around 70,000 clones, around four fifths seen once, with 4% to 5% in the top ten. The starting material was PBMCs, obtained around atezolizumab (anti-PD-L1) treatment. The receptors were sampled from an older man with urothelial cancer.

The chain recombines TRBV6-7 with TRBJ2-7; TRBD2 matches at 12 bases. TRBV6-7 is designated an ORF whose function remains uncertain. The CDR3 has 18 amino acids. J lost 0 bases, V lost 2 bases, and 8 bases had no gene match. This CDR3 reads CASSYAHTSGRLSYEQYF. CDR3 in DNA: TGTGCCAGCAGTTACGCCCATACTAGCGGGAGGCTCTCCTACGAGCAGTACTTC.

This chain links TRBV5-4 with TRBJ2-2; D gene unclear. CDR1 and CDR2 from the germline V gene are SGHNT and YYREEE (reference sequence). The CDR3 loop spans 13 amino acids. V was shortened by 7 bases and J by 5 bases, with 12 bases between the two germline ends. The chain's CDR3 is CASHATRTGELFF. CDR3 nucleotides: TGTGCCAGCCATGCCACCCGGACCGGGGAGCTGTTTTTT.

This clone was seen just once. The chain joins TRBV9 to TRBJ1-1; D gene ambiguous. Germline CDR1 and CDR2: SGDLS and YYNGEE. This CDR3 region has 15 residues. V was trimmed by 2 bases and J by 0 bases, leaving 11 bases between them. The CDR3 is CASSVGNSMNTEAFF. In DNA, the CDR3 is TGTGCCAGCAGCGTGGGCAACTCTATGAACACTGAAGCTTTCTTT.

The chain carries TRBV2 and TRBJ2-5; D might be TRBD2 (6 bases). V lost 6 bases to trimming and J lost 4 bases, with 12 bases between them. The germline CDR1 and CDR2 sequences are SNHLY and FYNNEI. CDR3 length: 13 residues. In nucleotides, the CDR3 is TGTGCCAGCAGCAGACTAGTCGGAGAGACCCAGTACTTC. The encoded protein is CASSRLVGETQYF.

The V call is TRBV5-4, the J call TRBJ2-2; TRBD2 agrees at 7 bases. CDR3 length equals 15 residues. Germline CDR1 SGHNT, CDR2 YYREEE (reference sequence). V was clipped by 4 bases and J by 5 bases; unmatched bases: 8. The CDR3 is CASSPGGDSTGELFF. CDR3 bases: TGTGCCAGCAGCCCGGGGGGAGATAGTACCGGGGAGCTGTTTTTT.

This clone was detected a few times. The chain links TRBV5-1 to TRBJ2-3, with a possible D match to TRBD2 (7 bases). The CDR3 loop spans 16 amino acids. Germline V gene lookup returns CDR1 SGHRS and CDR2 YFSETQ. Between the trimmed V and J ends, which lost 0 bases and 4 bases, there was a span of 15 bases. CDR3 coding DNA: TGCGCCAGCAGCTTGGCCTCGGGGGGCCGGGCAGATACGCAGTATTTT. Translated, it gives CASSLASGGRADTQYF.

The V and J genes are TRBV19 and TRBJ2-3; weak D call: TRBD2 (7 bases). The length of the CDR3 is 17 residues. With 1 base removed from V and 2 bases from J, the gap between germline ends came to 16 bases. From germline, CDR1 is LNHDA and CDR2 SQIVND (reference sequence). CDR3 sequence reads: CASSIVRGAPSTDTQYF. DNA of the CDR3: TGTGCCAGTAGTATAGTCCGGGGGGCCCCGTCCACAGATACGCAGTATTTT.

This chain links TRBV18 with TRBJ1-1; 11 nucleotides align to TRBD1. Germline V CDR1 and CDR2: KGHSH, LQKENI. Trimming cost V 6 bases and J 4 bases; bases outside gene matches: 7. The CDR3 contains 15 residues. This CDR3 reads CASSRGQGAFTEAFF. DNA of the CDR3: TGTGCCAGCTCTCGCGGACAGGGGGCCTTCACTGAAGCTTTCTTT.

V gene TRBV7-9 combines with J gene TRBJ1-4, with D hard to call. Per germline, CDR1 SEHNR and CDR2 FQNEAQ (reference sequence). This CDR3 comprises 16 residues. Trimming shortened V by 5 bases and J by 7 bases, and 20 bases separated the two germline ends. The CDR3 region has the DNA TGTGCCAGCAGCAGTTTGGGGAGGACGCCAGGTGAAAAACTGTTTTTT. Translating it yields CASSSLGRTPGEKLFF.

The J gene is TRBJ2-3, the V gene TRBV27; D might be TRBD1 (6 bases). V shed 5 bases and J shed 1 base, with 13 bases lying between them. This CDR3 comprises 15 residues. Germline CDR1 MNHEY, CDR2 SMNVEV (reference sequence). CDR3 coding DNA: TGTGCCAGCAGTCTACAGGGATTCCGCACAGATACGCAGTATTTT. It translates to CASSLQGFRTDTQYF.

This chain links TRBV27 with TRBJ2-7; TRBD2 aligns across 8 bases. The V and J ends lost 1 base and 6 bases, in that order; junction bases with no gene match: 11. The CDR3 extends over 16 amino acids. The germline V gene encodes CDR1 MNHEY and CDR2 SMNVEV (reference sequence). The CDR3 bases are TGTGCCAGCAGTTTATGTGGAGGGCGGGGGGTTTGCGAGCAGTACTTC. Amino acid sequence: CASSLCGGRGVCEQYF.

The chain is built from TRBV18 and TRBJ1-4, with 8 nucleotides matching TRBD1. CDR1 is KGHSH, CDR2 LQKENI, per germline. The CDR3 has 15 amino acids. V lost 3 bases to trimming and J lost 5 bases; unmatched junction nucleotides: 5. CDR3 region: CASSPVQGANEKLFF. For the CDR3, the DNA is TGTGCCAGCTCACCCGTGCAGGGGGCGAATGAAAAACTGTTTTTT.

CDR3 coding DNA: TGTGCCAGCAGTTTACAGGGGGCTTGGGGCTACACCTTC. This sequence encodes CASSLQGAWGYTF. The chain has TRBV13 and TRBJ1-2; 9 bases fit TRBD1. CDR1 is PRHDT and CDR2 is FYEKMQ in the germline V gene (reference sequence). V lost 6 bases and J lost 8; bases outside the gene matches: 7. The CDR3 is 13 residues long. The full variable domain, its missing parts supplied by reference TRBV13 and TRBJ1-2, is AAGVIQSPRHLIKEKRETATLKCYPIPRHDTVYWYQQGPGQDPQFLISFYEKMQSDKGSIPDRFSAQQFSDYHSELNMSSLELGDSALYFCASSLQGAWGYTFGSGTRLTVV.

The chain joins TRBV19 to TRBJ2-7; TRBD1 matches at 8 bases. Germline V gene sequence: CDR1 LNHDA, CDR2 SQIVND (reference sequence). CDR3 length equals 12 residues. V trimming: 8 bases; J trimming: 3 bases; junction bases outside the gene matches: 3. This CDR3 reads CASGDRSYEQYF. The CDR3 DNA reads TGTGCCAGTGGGGACAGGAGCTACGAGCAGTACTTC. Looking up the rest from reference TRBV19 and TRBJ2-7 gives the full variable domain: DGGITQSPKYLFRKEGQNVTLSCEQNLNHDAMYWYRQDPGQGLRLIYYSQIVNDFQKGDIAEGYSVSREKKESFPLTVTSAQKNPTAFYLCASGDRSYEQYFGPGTRLTVT.

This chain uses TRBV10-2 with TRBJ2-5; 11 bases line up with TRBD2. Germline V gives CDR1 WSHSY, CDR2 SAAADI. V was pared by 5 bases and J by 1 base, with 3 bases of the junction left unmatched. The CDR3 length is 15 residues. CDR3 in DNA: TGCGCCAGCAGTTTGACTAGCGGGGCCCAAGAGACCCAGTACTTC. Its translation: CASSLTSGAQETQYF.

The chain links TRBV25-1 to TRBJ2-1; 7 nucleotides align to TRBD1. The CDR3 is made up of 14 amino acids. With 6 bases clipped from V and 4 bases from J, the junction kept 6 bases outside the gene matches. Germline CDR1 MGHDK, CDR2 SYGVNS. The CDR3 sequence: CASSDTGQYNEQFF. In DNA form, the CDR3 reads TGTGCCAGCAGCGACACGGGACAGTACAATGAGCAGTTCTTC.

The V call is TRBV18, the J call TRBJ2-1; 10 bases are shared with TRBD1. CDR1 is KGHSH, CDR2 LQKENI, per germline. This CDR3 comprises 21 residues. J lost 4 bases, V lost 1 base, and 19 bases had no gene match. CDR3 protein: CASSPQTPGTGAQSLYNEQFF. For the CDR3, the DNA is TGTGCCAGCTCACCACAAACCCCAGGGACAGGGGCGCAAAGTTTATACAATGAGCAGTTCTTC.

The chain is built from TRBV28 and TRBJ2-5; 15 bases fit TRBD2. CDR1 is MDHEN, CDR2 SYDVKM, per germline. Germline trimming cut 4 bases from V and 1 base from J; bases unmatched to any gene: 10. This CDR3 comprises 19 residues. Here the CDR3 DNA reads TGTGCCAGCAGTTCCAGGGGGACTAGCGGGAGGTTGACCCAAGAGACCCAGTACTTC. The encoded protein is CASSSRGTSGRLTQETQYF. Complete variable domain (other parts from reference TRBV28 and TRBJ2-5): DVKVTQSSRYLVKRTGEKVFLECVQDMDHENMFWYRQDPGLGLRLIYFSYDVKMKEKGDIPEGYSVSREKKERFSLILESASTNQTSMYLCASSSRGTSGRLTQETQYFGPGTRLLVL.

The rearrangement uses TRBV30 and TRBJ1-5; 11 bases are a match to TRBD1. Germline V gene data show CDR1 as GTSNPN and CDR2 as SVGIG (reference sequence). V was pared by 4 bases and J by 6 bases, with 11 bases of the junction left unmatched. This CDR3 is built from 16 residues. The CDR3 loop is CAWTAKGQGEGQPQHF. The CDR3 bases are TGTGCCTGGACCGCGAAGGGACAGGGGGAAGGTCAGCCCCAGCATTTT.

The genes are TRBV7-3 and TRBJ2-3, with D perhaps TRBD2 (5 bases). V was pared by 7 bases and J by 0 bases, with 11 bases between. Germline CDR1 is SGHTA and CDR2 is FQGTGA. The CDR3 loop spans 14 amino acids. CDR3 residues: CASKAGFSTDTQYF. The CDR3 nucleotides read TGTGCCAGCAAGGCGGGTTTTAGCACAGATACGCAGTATTTT.

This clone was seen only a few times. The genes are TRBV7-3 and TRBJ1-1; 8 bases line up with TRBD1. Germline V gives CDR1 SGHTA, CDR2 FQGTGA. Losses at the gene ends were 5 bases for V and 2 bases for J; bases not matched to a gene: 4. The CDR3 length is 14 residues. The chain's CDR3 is CASSPGQGNTEAFF. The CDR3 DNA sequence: TGTGCCAGCAGCCCCGGACAGGGTAACACTGAAGCTTTCTTT.

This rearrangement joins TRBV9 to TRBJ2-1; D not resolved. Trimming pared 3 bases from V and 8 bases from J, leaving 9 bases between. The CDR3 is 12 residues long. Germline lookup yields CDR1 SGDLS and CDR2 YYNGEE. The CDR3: CASSAQFDEQFF. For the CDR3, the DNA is TGTGCCAGCAGCGCCCAATTTGATGAGCAGTTCTTC. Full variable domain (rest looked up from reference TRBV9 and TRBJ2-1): DSGVTQTPKHLITATGQRVTLRCSPRSGDLSVYWYQQSLDQGLQFLIQYYNGEERAKGNILERFSAQQFPDLHSELNLSSLELGDSALYFCASSAQFDEQFFGPGTRLTVL.

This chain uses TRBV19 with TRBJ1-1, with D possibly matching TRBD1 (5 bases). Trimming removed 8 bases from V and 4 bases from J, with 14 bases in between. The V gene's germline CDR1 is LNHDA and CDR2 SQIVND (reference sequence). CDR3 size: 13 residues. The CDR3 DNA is TGTGCCAGTCAGTTGGGGGGGTTCACTGAAGCTTTCTTT. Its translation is CASQLGGFTEAFF.

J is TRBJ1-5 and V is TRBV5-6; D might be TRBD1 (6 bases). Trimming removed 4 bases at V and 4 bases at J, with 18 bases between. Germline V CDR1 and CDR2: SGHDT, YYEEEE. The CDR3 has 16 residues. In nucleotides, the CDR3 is TGTGCCAGCAGCGACTTCGCGGGGGCTCAAAATCAGCCCCAGCATTTT. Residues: CASSDFAGAQNQPQHF.

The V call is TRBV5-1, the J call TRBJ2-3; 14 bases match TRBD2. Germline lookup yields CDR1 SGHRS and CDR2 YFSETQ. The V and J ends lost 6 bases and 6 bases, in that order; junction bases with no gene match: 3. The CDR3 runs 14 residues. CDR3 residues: CASMTSGRADTQYF. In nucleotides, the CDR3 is TGCGCCAGCATGACTAGCGGGAGGGCGGATACGCAGTATTTT.

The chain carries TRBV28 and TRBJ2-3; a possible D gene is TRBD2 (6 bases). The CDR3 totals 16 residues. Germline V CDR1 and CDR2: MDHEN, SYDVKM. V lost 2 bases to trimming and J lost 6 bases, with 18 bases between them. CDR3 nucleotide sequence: TGTGCCAGCAGTTTAGGAACGACACCCGGAGGGGATACGCAGTATTTT. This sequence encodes CASSLGTTPGGDTQYF.

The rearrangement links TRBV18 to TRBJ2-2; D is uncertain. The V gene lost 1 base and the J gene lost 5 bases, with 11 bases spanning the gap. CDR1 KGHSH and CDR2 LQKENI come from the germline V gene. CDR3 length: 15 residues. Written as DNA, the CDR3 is TGTGCCAGCTCACCACAGCAGGATGGTACCGGGGAGCTGTTTTTT. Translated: CASSPQQDGTGELFF.

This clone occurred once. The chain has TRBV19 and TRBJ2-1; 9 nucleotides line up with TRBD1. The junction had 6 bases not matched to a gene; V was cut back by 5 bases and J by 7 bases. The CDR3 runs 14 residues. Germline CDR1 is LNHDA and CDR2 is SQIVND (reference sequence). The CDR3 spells CASSPGQGRNEQFF. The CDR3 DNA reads TGTGCCAGTAGTCCAGGACAGGGGAGAAATGAGCAGTTCTTC.

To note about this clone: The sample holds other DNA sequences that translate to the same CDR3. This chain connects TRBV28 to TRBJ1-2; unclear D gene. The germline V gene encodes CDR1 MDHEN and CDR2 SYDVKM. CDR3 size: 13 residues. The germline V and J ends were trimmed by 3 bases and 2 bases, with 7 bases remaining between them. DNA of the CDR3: TGTGCCAGCAGTTTGACGGGGAACTATGGCTACACCTTC. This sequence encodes CASSLTGNYGYTF.